Many counts were recorded for the clone carrying this T cell receptor (beta chain). Its antigen is unidentified. Clones were sequenced by immunoSEQ multiplex PCR, and TCRdb holds only the in-frame ones, with some missing. Found here are roughly 1,100,000 clones, around 74% of them singletons; the top ten hold approximately 1.5%. The record originates from a study of shared clonotypes between healthy human individuals. Study at large: The donor group consisted of two women and three men, aged 18 to 49.

Whole-study findings and limits: With a handful of donors compared, approximately 5.5% of naive CD4 clonotypes were shared.

Sequenced material: memory CD4+ T cells sorted from blood. Stated subset: CD45RA-negative fraction. The clonotype originates from a man aged 18 to 35 in good health.

The CDR3 reads CASSTDENQPQHF. CDR3 coding DNA: TGTGCCAGTAGCACAGACGAGAATCAGCCCCAGCATTTT. V gene TRBV19 combines with J gene TRBJ1-5; D is unresolved. Germline CDR1 LNHDA, CDR2 SQIVND (reference sequence). The CDR3 consists of 13 residues. V lost 6 bases and J lost 4, with 10 bases in between.